This TCR beta chain was identified during a study of shared clonotypes between healthy human individuals. This clone appeared once. Other DNA sequences in the same sample also yield this CDR3. This CDR3 has 13 residues. Looked up from germline, CDR1 is LNHDA and CDR2 is SQIVND (reference sequence). Trimming pared 6 bases from V and 4 bases from J, leaving 9 bases between. Only CD45RO-negative cells positively selected for CCR7 counted as naive CD8 cells, so terminally differentiated effector memory CD45RA+ cells were excluded. Some clones are missing from TCRdb's copy, which holds only in-frame ones; the method was immunoSEQ multiplex PCR. The data show about 2.1 million clones, 85% to 95% seen once.

Sequencing used naive CD8+ T cells from PBMCs. The receptor comes from a man aged 18 to 30 in good health. Some clones in this sample may be carry-over from other donors' samples. This chain connects TRBV19 to TRBJ2-2; D is possibly TRBD1 or TRBD2 (5 bases each). CDR3: CASSPGLTGELFF. The CDR3 DNA reads as TGTGCCAGTAGCCCGGGGCTCACCGGGGAGCTGTTTTTT.